This TCR beta chain was sequenced for a study of cytomegalovirus exposure and HLA in healthy donors. Study as a whole: Of about 400 genotyped donors, around 76% clustered with self-reported Caucasian donors.

The PCR employed 60 Vbeta primers together with 13 Jbeta primers. Profiled with immunoSEQ multiplex PCR; TCRdb holds only in-frame clones, not every one. The table shows roughly 150,000 clones, with 82% occurring only once. Details on this clone: No antigen is known for it. The same CDR3 can be traced to other DNA sequences in this sample.

The study's findings and limits: A few CMV-associated chains were confirmed in vitro to be specific for CMV antigens.

This sequence was found in a male donor in good health and CMV-seronegative. Sequencing was done on a sample of PBMCs.

The CDR3 sequence is CASSELQGNYGYTF. The CDR3 nucleotides are TGTGCCAGCAGTGAACTACAGGGGAACTATGGCTACACCTTC. The rearrangement links TRBV6-1 to TRBJ1-2, with TRBD1 matching 7 bases. V shed 2 bases and J 2 bases; nucleotides not matched to a gene: 2. The V gene's germline CDR1 is MNHNS and CDR2 SASEGT. CDR3 size: 14 residues.